A selection of T cell receptor beta chains follows, all from one sample in a study of blood T cell repertoires in COVID-19. The table came from immunoSEQ multiplex PCR; TCRdb's copy has only in-frame clones and leaves some out. The sample lists approximately 210,000 clones; 82% were seen once. The sequencing sample was made of peripheral blood. These receptors originate from a woman in her 40s with acute or convalescent COVID-19. Both conserved end residues are part of each CDR3. The D gene is left open where the match is weak. The size of a clone is reported for some rows only, either as once, few or many, or as a class for expanded clones.

d_call: .; v_call: TRBV4-1; j_call: TRBJ1-5; clone_size: .; cdr3_nt: TGCGCCAGCAGCCAAGATCTACAGGGCAGTCTGGGGCAGCCCCAGCATTTT; cdr3_aa: CASSQDLQGSLGQPQHF
d_call: .; v_call: TRBV7-6; j_call: TRBJ1-1; clone_size: .; cdr3_nt: TGTGCCAGCAGCTTGACACAGGGTGAAAACACTGAAGCTTTCTTT; cdr3_aa: CASSLTQGENTEAFF
d_call: TRBD2; v_call: TRBV20-1; j_call: TRBJ2-3; clone_size: once; cdr3_nt: TGCAGTGCTAGTCGGCGGGAGGCCACAGATACGCAGTATTTT; cdr3_aa: CSASRREATDTQYF
d_call: .; v_call: TRBV9; j_call: TRBJ1-1; clone_size: .; cdr3_nt: TGTGCCAGCAGCGTCACCGGACAGAACACTGAAGCTTTCTTT; cdr3_aa: CASSVTGQNTEAFF
d_call: .; v_call: TRBV4-1; j_call: TRBJ1-2; clone_size: .; cdr3_nt: TGCGCCAGCAGCCCCCCTCTGAGCGGGTATGGCTACACCTTC; cdr3_aa: CASSPPLSGYGYTF
d_call: TRBD1; v_call: TRBV11-2; j_call: TRBJ2-1; clone_size: .; cdr3_nt: TGTGCCAGCAGACCAGGGACAGCGAGCTCCTACAATGAGCAGTTCTTC; cdr3_aa: CASRPGTASSYNEQFF
d_call: .; v_call: TRBV6-5; j_call: TRBJ1-5; clone_size: few; cdr3_nt: TGTGCCAGCAGTTACCAGGGCAGAAATCAGCCCCAGCATTTT; cdr3_aa: CASSYQGRNQPQHF
d_call: .; v_call: TRBV30; j_call: TRBJ2-7; clone_size: .; cdr3_nt: TGTGCCTCAATCGGGGGTTCCTTCTACGAGCAGTACTTC; cdr3_aa: CASIGGSFYEQYF
d_call: .; v_call: TRBV5-5; j_call: TRBJ2-7; clone_size: once; cdr3_nt: TGTGCCAGCAGCTTGGACTTGTTCCCCTACGAGCAGTACTTC; cdr3_aa: CASSLDLFPYEQYF
d_call: .; v_call: TRBV9; j_call: TRBJ1-2; clone_size: once; cdr3_nt: TGTGCCAGCAGCGTAGCGGGGACAACTGTCTATGGCTACACCTTC; cdr3_aa: CASSVAGTTVYGYTF
d_call: .; v_call: TRBV3-1/TRBV3-2; j_call: TRBJ1-1; clone_size: .; cdr3_nt: TGTGCCAGCAGCCCCCCGGGACAGAACACTGAAGCTTTCTTT; cdr3_aa: CASSPPGQNTEAFF
d_call: TRBD2; v_call: TRBV5-1; j_call: TRBJ2-1; clone_size: .; cdr3_nt: TGCGCCAGCAGCTTGGGACTAGCGGGAGGCAATGAGCAGTTCTTC; cdr3_aa: CASSLGLAGGNEQFF
d_call: .; v_call: TRBV29-1; j_call: TRBJ1-1; clone_size: few; cdr3_nt: TGCAGCGTGGGATCGACTGACAGATCGATGAACACTGAAGCTTTCTTT; cdr3_aa: CSVGSTDRSMNTEAFF
d_call: .; v_call: TRBV19; j_call: TRBJ2-7; clone_size: once; cdr3_nt: TGTGCCAGTAGTATCCGGGGGACCAAATACGAGCAGTACTTC; cdr3_aa: CASSIRGTKYEQYF
d_call: TRBD1; v_call: TRBV19; j_call: TRBJ1-5; clone_size: .; cdr3_nt: TGTGCCAGTAACAATCAGGGGGCAGGCAATCAGCCCCAGCATTTT; cdr3_aa: CASNNQGAGNQPQHF
d_call: .; v_call: TRBV30; j_call: TRBJ2-7; clone_size: .; cdr3_nt: TGTGCCTGGAACCTGGAGAGGCCCTACGAGCAGTACTTC; cdr3_aa: CAWNLERPYEQYF
d_call: .; v_call: TRBV27; j_call: TRBJ2-1; clone_size: .; cdr3_nt: TGTGCCAGCAGTTTGGGCGGGCCAAACAATGAGCAGTTCTTC; cdr3_aa: CASSLGGPNNEQFF
d_call: TRBD1; v_call: TRBV11-1; j_call: TRBJ1-1; clone_size: many; cdr3_nt: TGTGCCAGCAGGTCCACAGGGGGTACTGAAGCTTTCTTT; cdr3_aa: CASRSTGGTEAFF
d_call: .; v_call: TRBV27; j_call: TRBJ1-2; clone_size: .; cdr3_nt: TGTGCCAGCGGGCGAAACTATGGCTACACCTTC; cdr3_aa: CASGRNYGYTF
d_call: TRBD1; v_call: TRBV11-2; j_call: TRBJ1-4; clone_size: .; cdr3_nt: TGTGCCAGCAGCCTGACAGGGGGCGATGAAAAACTGTTTTTT; cdr3_aa: CASSLTGGDEKLFF
d_call: .; v_call: TRBV4-1; j_call: TRBJ2-7; clone_size: .; cdr3_nt: TGCGCCAGCAGCCCGGCGGTACATTACGAGCAGTACTTC; cdr3_aa: CASSPAVHYEQYF
d_call: TRBD1; v_call: TRBV5-6; j_call: TRBJ2-7; clone_size: .; cdr3_nt: TGTGCCAGCAGCGACGGACAGGGGGCCAACGAGCAGTACTTC; cdr3_aa: CASSDGQGANEQYF
d_call: .; v_call: TRBV2; j_call: TRBJ1-6; clone_size: few; cdr3_nt: TGTGCCAGCTCCGCGGACAGCTTCAATTCACCCCTCCACTTT; cdr3_aa: CASSADSFNSPLHF
d_call: .; v_call: TRBV7-2; j_call: TRBJ1-1; clone_size: .; cdr3_nt: TGTGCCAGCAGCTTAGAACAGGGCCGTCAAGCTTTCTTT; cdr3_aa: CASSLEQGRQAFF
d_call: .; v_call: TRBV29-1; j_call: TRBJ2-1; clone_size: .; cdr3_nt: TGCAGCGGAATGGGACACGACAATGAGCAGTTCTTC; cdr3_aa: CSGMGHDNEQFF
d_call: .; v_call: TRBV18; j_call: TRBJ2-7; clone_size: .; cdr3_nt: TGTGCCAGCTCACCACCGGCCTCCTACGAGCAGTACTTC; cdr3_aa: CASSPPASYEQYF
d_call: TRBD1; v_call: TRBV5-1; j_call: TRBJ1-2; clone_size: few; cdr3_nt: TGCGCCAGCAGCTTCGATCCCAGGGGGTATGGCTACACCTTC; cdr3_aa: CASSFDPRGYGYTF